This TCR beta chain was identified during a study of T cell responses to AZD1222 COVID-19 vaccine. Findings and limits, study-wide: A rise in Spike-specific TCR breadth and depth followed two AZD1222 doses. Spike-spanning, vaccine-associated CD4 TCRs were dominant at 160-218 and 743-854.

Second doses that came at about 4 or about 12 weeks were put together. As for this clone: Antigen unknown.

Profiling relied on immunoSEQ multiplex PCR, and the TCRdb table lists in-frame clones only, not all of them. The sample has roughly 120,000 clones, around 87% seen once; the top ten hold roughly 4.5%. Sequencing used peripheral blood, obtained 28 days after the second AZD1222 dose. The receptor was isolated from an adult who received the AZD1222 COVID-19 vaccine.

For the CDR3, the DNA is TGTGCCAGCAGCCAGAGAATGAACACCGGGGAGCTGTTTTTT. It codes for CASSQRMNTGELFF. The gene calls are TRBV7-3 and TRBJ2-2; D unclear. Germline assignment: CDR1 SGHTA and CDR2 FQGTGA. The CDR3 loop spans 14 amino acids. Trimming took 5 bases from V and 1 from J, leaving 8 bases between them. The full variable domain, with the rest looked up from reference TRBV7-3 and TRBJ2-2, is GAGVSQTPSNKVTEKGKYVELRCDPISGHTALYWYRQSLGQGPEFLIYFQGTGAADDSGLPNDRFFAVRPEGSVSTLKIQRTERGDSAVYLCASSQRMNTGELFFGEGSRLTVL.